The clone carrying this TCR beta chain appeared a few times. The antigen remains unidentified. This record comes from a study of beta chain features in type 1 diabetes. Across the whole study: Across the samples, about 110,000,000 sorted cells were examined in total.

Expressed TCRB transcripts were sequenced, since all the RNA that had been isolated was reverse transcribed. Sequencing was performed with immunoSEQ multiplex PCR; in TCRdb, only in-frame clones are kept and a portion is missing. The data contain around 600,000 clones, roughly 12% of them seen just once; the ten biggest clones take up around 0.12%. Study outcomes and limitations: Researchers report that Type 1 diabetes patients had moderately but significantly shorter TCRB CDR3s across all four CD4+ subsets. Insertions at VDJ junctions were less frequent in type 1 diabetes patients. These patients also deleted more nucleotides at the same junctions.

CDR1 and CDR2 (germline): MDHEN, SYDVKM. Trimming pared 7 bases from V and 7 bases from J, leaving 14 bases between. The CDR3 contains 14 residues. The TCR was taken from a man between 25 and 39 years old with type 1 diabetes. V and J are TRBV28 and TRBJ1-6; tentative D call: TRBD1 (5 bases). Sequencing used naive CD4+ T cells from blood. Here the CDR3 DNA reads TGTGCCAGCAACCCCGACAGCGCCAATTCACCCCTCCACTTT. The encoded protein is CASNPDSANSPLHF.